What follows describes a single TCR beta chain. Its antigen is not known. Libraries were prepared by immunoSEQ multiplex PCR; TCRdb keeps only in-frame clonotypes and omits some of them. The sample carries about 8,900 clones, around 71% recorded once. Blood specimens came from baseline, cycle 4 day 1, and cycle 7 day 1. Between the trimmed V and J ends, which lost 2 bases and 0 bases, there was a span of 12 bases. Germline loops: CDR1 SGDLS, CDR2 YYNGEE. This CDR3 has 16 amino acids. This sample was included in a study of OX40 agonist ivuxolimab in advanced cancers. Study conclusions and caveats: Researchers report that CD8+ T cells had, on average, more expanded clones than CD4+. The expanded peripheral T cells' antigen specificity was not determined. There were also nonresponders showing low normalized T-cell clonal expansion.

This specimen consisted of CD4+ or CD8+ T cells sorted from blood, obtained in a trial of the OX40 agonist ivuxolimab. This sequence joins TRBV9 and TRBJ2-1; D possibly corresponds to TRBD2 (5 bases). The receptor's source is an adult with an advanced solid tumor such as melanoma, head and neck, liver or kidney cancer. For the CDR3, the DNA is TGTGCCAGCAGCGTTTCCAGCGGAGCCTCCTACAATGAGCAGTTCTTC. The encoded protein is CASSVSSGASYNEQFF.